The 10 T cell receptor beta chains below come from one sample, sequenced in a study of shared clonotypes between healthy human individuals. Generated by immunoSEQ multiplex PCR, the TCRdb table keeps only in-frame clones and is missing some. The sample records roughly 500,000 clones, about 78% being singletons. The specimen sequenced was PBMCs. These receptors originate from a woman between 40 and 50 years old in good health. Some clones in this sample may be carry-over from other donors' samples.

The CDR3 spells CASSPDRAPSYEQYF. The CDR3 DNA sequence: TGCGCCAGCAGCCCAGACAGGGCCCCTTCCTACGAGCAGTACTTC. The chain recombines TRBV10-2 with TRBJ2-7; 7 bases match TRBD1. The J segment lost 1 base and the V segment lost 6 bases, leaving 9 bases of the junction unmatched. Germline lookup yields CDR1 WSHSY and CDR2 SAAADI. This CDR3 spans 15 amino acids.

The V gene is TRBV18, the J gene TRBJ1-4, with TRBD1 identical over 7 bases. J was trimmed by 8 bases and V by 3 bases; bases with no gene match: 9. From germline, CDR1 is KGHSH and CDR2 LQKENI. This CDR3 spans 15 amino acids. CDR3 loop: CASSPRTGFKEKLFF. The CDR3 DNA reads as TGTGCCAGCTCACCCCGGACAGGTTTTAAAGAAAAACTGTTTTTT.

The chain joins TRBV10-3 to TRBJ2-7, with 7 bases identical to TRBD1. Germline CDR1 is ENHRY and CDR2 is SYGVKD. The trim removed 4 bases at V and 3 bases at J, leaving 0 bases unmatched. This CDR3 region has 12 residues. CDR3: CAISGDSYEQYF. CDR3 DNA sequence: TGTGCCATCAGTGGGGACAGCTACGAGCAGTACTTC.

The rearrangement links TRBV6-5 to TRBJ2-3; D is ambiguous. V dropped 7 bases and J dropped 0 bases, with 8 bases sitting between them. The germline CDR1 and CDR2 sequences are MNHEY and SVGAGI. The CDR3 loop spans 13 amino acids. CDR3 DNA: TGTGCCAGCACGCAAACTAGCACAGATACGCAGTATTTT. It encodes CASTQTSTDTQYF.

The chain carries TRBV28 and TRBJ1-6, with D maybe TRBD1 (5 bases). The V end lost 5 bases, the J end lost 9 bases, and 14 bases lay between the germline ends. The germline V gene encodes CDR1 MDHEN and CDR2 SYDVKM. The CDR3 sequence is 14 residues long. The DNA for the CDR3 is TGTGCCAGCAGTAGGACGGCGAGGGGTTCACCCCTCCACTTT. This sequence encodes CASSRTARGSPLHF. Combining the CDR3 with reference TRBV28 and TRBJ1-6 gives the whole variable domain DVKVTQSSRYLVKRTGEKVFLECVQDMDHENMFWYRQDPGLGLRLIYFSYDVKMKEKGDIPEGYSVSREKKERFSLILESASTNQTSMYLCASSRTARGSPLHFGNGTRLTVT.

This clone appeared a single time. The J gene is TRBJ2-5, the V gene TRBV30; D is unresolved. The J call is in doubt because the DNA end fits TRBJ2-7 better. Per the germline V gene, CDR1 is GTSNPN and CDR2 is SVGIG (reference sequence). This CDR3 is built from 11 residues. Here the CDR3 reads CAWSASYEQYF. As DNA, the CDR3 is TGTGCCTGGAGTGCCTCCTACGAGCAGTACTTC.

The J gene is TRBJ2-7, the V gene TRBV6-5, with 10 bases identical to TRBD1. The CDR3 is made up of 14 amino acids. V shed 5 bases and J 7 bases; nucleotides not matched to a gene: 8. Germline CDR1 MNHEY, CDR2 SVGAGI. This chain's CDR3 is CASSQDRGKGEQYF. CDR3 nucleotides: TGTGCCAGCAGTCAGGACAGGGGGAAGGGAGAGCAGTACTTC.

The chain carries TRBV15 and TRBJ1-2; the match to TRBD1 covers 7 bases. The germline gives CDR1 LNHNV, CDR2 YYDKDF (reference sequence). Trimming removed 5 bases from V and 4 bases from J; junction bases left unmatched: 7. This CDR3 has 14 residues. CDR3 residues: CATSPLGQTYGYTF. The CDR3 nucleotides are TGTGCCACCAGCCCCCTGGGACAGACCTATGGCTACACCTTC.

The gene calls are TRBV5-4 and TRBJ2-5; a weak D match, TRBD1 (6 bases). This CDR3 comprises 14 residues. Trimming pared 0 bases from V and 5 bases from J, leaving 11 bases between. CDR1 is SGHNT and CDR2 is YYREEE in the germline V gene (reference sequence). CDR3 nucleotides: TGTGCCAGCAGCTTGGAACAGGGTCGGGAGACCCAGTACTTC. Encoded protein: CASSLEQGRETQYF. The full variable domain, its missing parts supplied by reference TRBV5-4 and TRBJ2-5, is ETGVTQSPTHLIKTRGQQVTLRCSSQSGHNTVSWYQQALGQGPQFIFQYYREEENGRGNFPPRFSGLQFPNYSSELNVNALELDDSALYLCASSLEQGRETQYFGPGTRLLVL.

In its sample, this clone was seen many times. This rearrangement joins TRBV5-1 to TRBJ1-1, with D perhaps TRBD1 (5 bases). The CDR3 runs to 13 residues. The V end was cut by 1 base, the J end by 12 bases, with 16 bases between. In germline, CDR1 is SGHRS, CDR2 YFSETQ. CDR3 region: CASSLWGANRPFF. DNA for the CDR3: TGCGCCAGCAGCTTGTGGGGTGCCAACAGGCCTTTCTTT.